These 2 T cell receptor beta chains were sequenced from one sample in a study of metastatic and nonmetastatic thyroid tumors. Using MiXCR, TCRdb re-called clones from the PCR reads. The sample holds around 23,000 clones, roughly 27% seen once. Thyroid surgery was performed in patients who had received no treatment beforehand. Specimen: tumor tissue. These receptors all stem from a male donor with papillary thyroid cancer or a benign thyroid nodule (not recorded which). Some clones in this sample may be carry-over from other donors' samples.

This clone came up a few times. The chain employs TRBV7-6 and TRBJ1-4; D remains unclear. The CDR3 contains 12 residues. Trimming stripped 5 bases from V and 4 bases from J, with 5 bases between. Germline values: CDR1 SGHVS, CDR2 FNYEAQ. CDR3 nucleotides: TGTGCCAGCAGCCCCGATAATGAAAAACTGTTTTTT. Translating it yields CASSPDNEKLFF.

A few counts support this clone. An end of the junction differs from the germline gene, which may be a read error. The chain couples TRBV6-1 to TRBJ1-3; D unclear. The CDR3 covers 15 residues. Germline V gene sequence: CDR1 MNHNS, CDR2 SASEGT. For the CDR3, the DNA is TGTGCCAGCAGTTCCCGGACGGCCTCTGGAAACATCATATATTTT. This gives the protein CASSSRTASGNIIYF.